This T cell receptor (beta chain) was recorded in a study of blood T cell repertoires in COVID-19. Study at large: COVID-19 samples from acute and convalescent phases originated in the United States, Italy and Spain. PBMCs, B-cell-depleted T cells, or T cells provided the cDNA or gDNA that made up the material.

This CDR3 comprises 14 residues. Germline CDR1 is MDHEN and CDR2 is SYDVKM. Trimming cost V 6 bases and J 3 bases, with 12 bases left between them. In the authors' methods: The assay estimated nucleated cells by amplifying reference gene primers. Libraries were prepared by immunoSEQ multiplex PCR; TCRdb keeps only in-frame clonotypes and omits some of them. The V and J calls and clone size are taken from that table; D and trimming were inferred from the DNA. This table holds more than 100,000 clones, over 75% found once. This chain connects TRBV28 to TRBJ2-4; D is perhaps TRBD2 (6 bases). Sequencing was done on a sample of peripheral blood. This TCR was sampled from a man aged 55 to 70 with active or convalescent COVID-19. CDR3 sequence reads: CASRPPGGKNIQYF. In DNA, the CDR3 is TGTGCCAGCAGGCCCCCCGGGGGCAAAAACATTCAGTACTTC.